A selection of T cell receptor beta chains follows, all from one sample in a study of response to subunit inactivated influenza vaccine. TCRdb redid the calling of the RT-PCR reads with MiXCR, one entry per CDR3 protein. The profile shows some 500,000 distinct CDR3 sequences, approximately 13% of them singletons. The source material was PBMCs from blood, sampled roughly 46 days after vaccination. These receptors were taken from a man aged 50 to 59 who received an inactivated influenza vaccine. Both conserved end residues are part of each CDR3. A D gene is named only where the DNA matches it firmly. Rows may omit the clone size; those that give it use once, few, many or a size class.

d_gene | abundance | j_gene | v_gene | CDR3aa | CDR3nt
- | many | TRBJ2-6 | TRBV12-3/TRBV12-4 | CASRTGFGANVLTF | TGTGCCAGCAGGACAGGATTTGGGGCCAACGTCCTGACTTTC
TRBD1 | - | TRBJ1-4 | TRBV20-1 | CSARGTGGNEKLFF | TGCAGTGCGCGAGGGACAGGGGGCAATGAAAAACTGTTTTTT
- | - | TRBJ1-3 | TRBV9 | CASSVEPTTSGNTIYF | TGTGCCAGCAGCGTAGAACCGACAACCTCTGGAAACACCATATATTTT
TRBD2 | - | TRBJ2-7 | TRBV20-1 | CSAIPLAGSSYEQYF | TGCAGTGCTATTCCCTTAGCGGGAAGCTCCTACGAGCAGTACTTC
TRBD1 | few | TRBJ2-7 | TRBV29-1 | CSVEFRDRDYEQYF | TGCAGCGTTGAATTTCGCGACAGGGATTACGAGCAGTACTTC
TRBD1 | few | TRBJ2-3 | TRBV7-2 | CASSPDRGDTQYF | TGTGCCAGCAGCCCCGACAGGGGGGATACGCAGTATTTT
- | few | TRBJ2-3 | TRBV29-1 | CSVEDDMGGGRDTQYF | TGCAGCGTTGAAGATGACATGGGGGGGGGCCGTGATACGCAGTATTTT
- | - | TRBJ2-2 | TRBV3-1 | CASSQDLRTGELFF | TGTGCCAGCAGCCAAGATTTGAGGACCGGGGAGCTGTTTTTT
TRBD2 | many | TRBJ2-3 | TRBV29-1 | CSVDKMSPGGTQYF | TGCAGCGTTGATAAGATGTCTCCGGGGGGTACGCAGTATTTT
- | - | TRBJ2-7 | TRBV5-5 | CASSLIGRIKNSYEQYF | TGTGCCAGCAGCCTCATAGGGAGAATCAAAAACTCCTACGAGCAGTACTTC
TRBD2 | - | TRBJ2-5 | TRBV5-1 | CASSLNPRTSGYQETQYF | TGCGCCAGCAGCTTGAATCCCCGGACTAGCGGATACCAAGAGACCCAGTACTTC
TRBD1 | few | TRBJ1-5 | TRBV12-3/TRBV12-4 | CASSITGQGLSQPQHF | TGTGCCAGCAGCATTACAGGACAGGGTTTAAGTCAGCCCCAGCATTTT
- | many | TRBJ2-5 | TRBV7-2 | CASSRTPQETQYF | TGTGCCAGCAGCCGAACTCCACAAGAGACCCAGTACTTC
- | - | TRBJ2-1 | TRBV7-2 | CASSWTDYNEQFF | TGTGCCAGCAGCTGGACAGACTACAATGAGCAGTTCTTC
- | few | TRBJ1-5 | TRBV7-2 | CASSLAEGRINQPQHF | TGTGCCAGCAGCTTAGCGGAGGGGCGCATCAATCAGCCCCAGCATTTT
- | many | TRBJ2-1 | TRBV5-1 | CASSLAVAASYNEQFF | TGCGCCAGCAGCTTGGCGGTAGCGGCCTCCTACAATGAGCAGTTCTTC
- | - | TRBJ1-3 | TRBV12-3/TRBV12-4 | CASSQTDFRNTIYF | TGTGCCAGCAGCCAGACAGATTTCAGAAACACCATATATTTT
- | few | TRBJ1-2 | TRBV4-2 | CASSQESAMTSNYGYTF | TGTGCCAGCAGCCAAGAATCAGCCATGACTTCTAACTATGGCTACACCTTC
- | - | TRBJ2-2 | TRBV3-1 | CASSLQGTPGELFF | TGTGCCAGCAGTCTCCAGGGTACGCCCGGGGAGCTGTTTTTT
- | - | TRBJ2-3 | TRBV20-1 | CSAGPLDTQYF | TGCAGTGCTGGCCCTTTGGATACGCAGTATTTT
TRBD1 | - | TRBJ2-5 | TRBV5-1 | CASSVWDSEETQYF | TGCGCCAGCAGCGTATGGGACAGTGAAGAGACCCAGTACTTC
- | few | TRBJ1-1 | TRBV7-2 | CASSFDPNTEAFF | TGTGCCAGCAGCTTTGACCCGAACACTGAAGCTTTCTTT
- | many | TRBJ2-7 | TRBV4-3 | CASSQDRQYEQYF | TGCGCCAGCAGCCAAGACAGACAGTACGAGCAGTACTTC
- | few | TRBJ1-3 | TRBV12-3/TRBV12-4 | CASSPGRSGNTIYF | TGTGCCAGCAGTCCAGGGAGATCTGGAAACACCATATATTTT
TRBD2 | few | TRBJ2-7 | TRBV7-9 | CASSSGLAGAGYEQYF | TGTGCCAGCAGTTCCGGACTAGCGGGAGCGGGGTACGAGCAGTACTTC
TRBD2 | few | TRBJ2-5 | TRBV20-1 | CSARVNGRGLGETQYF | TGCAGTGCTAGAGTTAACGGGAGGGGTCTTGGAGAGACCCAGTACTTC
- | - | TRBJ2-2 | TRBV29-1 | CSVVAETGELFF | TGCAGCGTTGTCGCAGAAACCGGGGAGCTGTTTTTT
- | - | TRBJ2-5 | TRBV20-1 | CSARDPRVVETQYF | TGCAGTGCTAGAGATCCCAGGGTAGTGGAGACCCAGTACTTC
- | - | TRBJ2-3 | TRBV3-1 | CASSRGHDTQYF | TGTGCCAGCAGCCGAGGGCATGATACGCAGTATTTT
TRBD2 | - | TRBJ2-1 | TRBV9 | CASTAGTSGRYNEQFF | TGTGCCAGCACAGCAGGGACTAGCGGGAGATACAATGAGCAGTTCTTC
TRBD1 | - | TRBJ2-3 | TRBV9 | CASSGRQGTTDTQYF | TGTGCCAGCAGCGGACGACAGGGAACCACAGATACGCAGTATTTT
- | many | TRBJ2-7 | TRBV7-2 | CASRIAAQIGEQYF | TGTGCCAGCAGAATAGCGGCCCAGATCGGGGAGCAGTACTTC
- | few | TRBJ2-5 | TRBV15 | CATSRNGETQYF | TGTGCCACCAGCAGGAACGGGGAGACCCAGTACTTC
TRBD2 | many | TRBJ2-5 | TRBV12-3/TRBV12-4 | CASRAGVLQETQYF | TGTGCCAGCAGAGCGGGGGTCCTCCAAGAGACCCAGTACTTC
- | few | TRBJ2-6 | TRBV5-1 | CASSLVPGKTGANVLTF | TGCGCCAGCAGCTTGGTTCCAGGAAAAACTGGGGCCAACGTCCTGACTTTC
- | many | TRBJ1-1 | TRBV10-2 | CASSDDLSNTEAFF | TGCGCCAGCAGTGATGACCTTTCGAACACTGAAGCTTTCTTT
- | - | TRBJ2-5 | TRBV29-1 | CSVDRAETQYF | TGCAGCGTTGACAGGGCGGAGACCCAGTACTTC
TRBD2 | many | TRBJ2-3 | TRBV29-1 | CSVEDLAGAPTDTQYF | TGCAGCGTTGAAGATCTAGCGGGGGCTCCTACGGATACGCAGTATTTT
TRBD1 | few | TRBJ1-2 | TRBV20-1 | CSAIPFLNRDSFGGYTF | TGCAGTGCTATCCCCTTCCTCAACCGGGACAGTTTCGGTGGCTACACCTTC
TRBD2 | - | TRBJ2-1 | TRBV29-1 | CSVAPRGGASYNEQFF | TGCAGCGTCGCCCCCCGGGGGGGGGCCTCCTACAATGAGCAGTTCTTC
- | few | TRBJ2-3 | TRBV24-1 | CATSDPRASSTDTQYF | TGTGCCACCAGTGATCCGAGGGCGAGTAGCACAGATACGCAGTATTTT
TRBD2 | few | TRBJ2-4 | TRBV11-3 | CASSPGLAGGENIQYF | TGTGCCAGCAGCCCAGGACTAGCGGGAGGGGAAAACATTCAGTACTTC
TRBD2 | - | TRBJ2-3 | TRBV27 | CASSLGLAGVTDTQYF | TGTGCCAGCAGTTTGGGACTAGCGGGAGTCACAGATACGCAGTATTTT
- | few | TRBJ2-6 | TRBV7-9 | CASSLPRRTSGANVLTF | TGTGCCAGCAGCTTACCCCGACGGACCTCTGGGGCCAACGTCCTGACTTTC
- | - | TRBJ2-3 | TRBV7-2 | CASSLPTRDTQYF | TGTGCCAGCAGCTTACCAACCAGGGATACGCAGTATTTT
TRBD2 | few | TRBJ2-1 | TRBV29-1 | CSAFSGGANEQFF | TGCAGCGCTTTTAGCGGGGGGGCGAATGAGCAGTTCTTC
- | - | TRBJ2-2 | TRBV24-1 | CATSGIGQYTGELFF | TGTGCCACCAGTGGAATAGGGCAGTACACCGGGGAGCTGTTTTTT